Described below is a single T cell receptor beta chain sequence and its context. What it recognizes is unknown. This sample is part of a study of graft-versus-host responses after intestinal transplantation. The data were produced by immunoSEQ multiplex PCR, yet TCRdb's version contains in-frame clones alone and is incomplete. Among 80,000 to 100,000 clones listed, about 89% were seen once. The receptor's source is a human donor who received an intestinal transplant. The sample was unstimulated CD4+ T cells sorted from spleen or lymph node cells, taken before intestinal transplant.

The CDR3 reads CASSRERVQETQYF. The CDR3 DNA reads as TGTGCCAGCAGCCGCGAGCGAGTCCAAGAGACCCAGTACTTC. The rearrangement links TRBV7-6 to TRBJ2-5; D gene uncertain. V lost 5 bases to trimming and J lost 1 base, with 11 bases between them. The CDR3 runs to 14 residues. The germline V gene has CDR1 SGHVS and CDR2 FNYEAQ.